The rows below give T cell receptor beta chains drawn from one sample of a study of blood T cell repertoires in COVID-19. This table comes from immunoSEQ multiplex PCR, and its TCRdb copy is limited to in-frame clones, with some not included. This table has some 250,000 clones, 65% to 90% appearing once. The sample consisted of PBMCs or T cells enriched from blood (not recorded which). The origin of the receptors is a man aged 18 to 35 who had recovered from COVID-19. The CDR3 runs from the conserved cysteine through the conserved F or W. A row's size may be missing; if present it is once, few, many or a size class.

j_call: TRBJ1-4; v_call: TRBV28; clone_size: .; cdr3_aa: CASSLIDSPKKLFF
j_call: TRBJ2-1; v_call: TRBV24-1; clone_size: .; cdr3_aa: CATARGEGLYDEQFF
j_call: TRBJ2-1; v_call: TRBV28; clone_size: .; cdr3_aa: CASSFIAGVPYNEQFF
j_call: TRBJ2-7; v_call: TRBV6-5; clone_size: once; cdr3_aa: CASRQVAGGKGWQYF
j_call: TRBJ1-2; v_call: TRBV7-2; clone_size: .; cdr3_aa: CASSLFPGQGNTNYGYTF
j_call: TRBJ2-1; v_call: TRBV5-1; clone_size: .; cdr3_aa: CASSSSVSSYNEQFF
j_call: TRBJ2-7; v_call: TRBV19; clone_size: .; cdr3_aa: CASSPIYPESSEQYF
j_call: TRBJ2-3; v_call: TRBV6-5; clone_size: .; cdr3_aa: CASSLRRGTDTQYF
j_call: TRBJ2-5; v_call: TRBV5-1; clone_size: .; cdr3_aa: CASSVLGAAETQYF
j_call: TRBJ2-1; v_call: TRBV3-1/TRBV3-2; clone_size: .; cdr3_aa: CASSKQGDNEQFF
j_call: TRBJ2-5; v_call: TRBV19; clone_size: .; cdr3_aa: CASSLGLGETQYF
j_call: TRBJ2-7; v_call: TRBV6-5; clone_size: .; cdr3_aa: CASSYSGQGNYEQYF
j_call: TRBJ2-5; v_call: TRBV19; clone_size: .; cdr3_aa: CASSTVTGSRETQYF
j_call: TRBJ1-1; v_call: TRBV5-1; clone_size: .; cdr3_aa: CASSTRTGKNTEAFF
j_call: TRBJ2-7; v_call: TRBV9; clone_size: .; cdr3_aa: CASSVERESYEQYF
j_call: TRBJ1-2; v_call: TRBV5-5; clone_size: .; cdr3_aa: CASSNPGGGYTF
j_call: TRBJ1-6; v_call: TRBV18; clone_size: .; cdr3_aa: CASSLGQGNSPLHF
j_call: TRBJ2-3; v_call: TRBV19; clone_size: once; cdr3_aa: CASSETSGVGDTQYF
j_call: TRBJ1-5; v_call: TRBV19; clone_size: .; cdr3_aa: CASSIVSNGNQPQHF
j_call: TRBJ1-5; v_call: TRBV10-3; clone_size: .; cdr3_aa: CAISSDSNQPQHF
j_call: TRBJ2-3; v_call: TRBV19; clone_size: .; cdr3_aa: CASSSPTDTQYF
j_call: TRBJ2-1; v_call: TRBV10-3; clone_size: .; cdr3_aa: CAISEERLAGNEQFF
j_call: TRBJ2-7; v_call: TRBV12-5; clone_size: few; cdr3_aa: CASGLDNPGEQYF
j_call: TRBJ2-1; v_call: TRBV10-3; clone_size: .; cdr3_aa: CAISEELEQFF
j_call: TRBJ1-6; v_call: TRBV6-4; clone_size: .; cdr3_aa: CASRGQSPPNSPLHF
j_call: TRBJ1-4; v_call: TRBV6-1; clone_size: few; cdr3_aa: CASSEALGGNEKLFF
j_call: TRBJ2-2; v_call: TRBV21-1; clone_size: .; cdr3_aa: CASSKASPNGGLSVGELFF
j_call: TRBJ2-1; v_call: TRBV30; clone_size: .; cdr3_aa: CAWSVLGRDYNEQFF
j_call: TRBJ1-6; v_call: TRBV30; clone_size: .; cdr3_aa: CAWSGGGEGWNSPLHF
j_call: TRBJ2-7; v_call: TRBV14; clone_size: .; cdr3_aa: CASSQELELSSLQYF
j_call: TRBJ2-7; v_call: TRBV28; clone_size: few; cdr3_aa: CASSSTLNEQYF
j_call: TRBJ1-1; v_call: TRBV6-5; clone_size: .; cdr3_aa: CASRLRGGWTEAFF
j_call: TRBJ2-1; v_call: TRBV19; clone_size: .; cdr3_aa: CASTERGLAGVGQFF
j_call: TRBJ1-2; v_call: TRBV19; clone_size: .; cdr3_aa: CASSYLSGDRTNYGYTF
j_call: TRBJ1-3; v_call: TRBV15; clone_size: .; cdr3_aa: CATGTGLSGNTIYF
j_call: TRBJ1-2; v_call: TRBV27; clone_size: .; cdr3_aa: CASSLSGGAEGYTF
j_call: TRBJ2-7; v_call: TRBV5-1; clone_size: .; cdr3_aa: CASSPDRGAYEQYF
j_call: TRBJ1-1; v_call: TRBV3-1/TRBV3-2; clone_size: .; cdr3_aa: CASSLRTGGVAEAFF